A single sample is the source of the 28 T cell receptor beta chains below, sequenced in a study of blood T cell repertoires in COVID-19. Method: immunoSEQ multiplex PCR; TCRdb's copy keeps in-frame clones and lacks some. This table holds roughly 180,000 clones, about 80% found once. The specimen sequenced was PBMCs or T cells enriched from blood (not recorded which). The receptors come from a man aged 55 to 70 who had been exposed to COVID-19.

This chain connects TRBV6-5 to TRBJ1-2; 12 bases map to TRBD1. V shed 5 bases, J shed 6 bases, and the junction held 7 bases outside the gene matches. The CDR3 runs 15 residues. CDR1 and CDR2 from the germline V gene are MNHEY and SVGAGI. CDR3 residues: CASSPTGTGGNGYTF. CDR3 sequence (DNA): TGTGCCAGCAGTCCAACCGGGACAGGGGGCAATGGCTACACCTTC.

This clone was counted a few times. V is TRBV19 and J is TRBJ1-1; possibly TRBD1 for D (5 bases). The length of the CDR3 is 14 residues. Deletions cut 4 bases from V and 5 bases from J, with 14 bases between. Germline CDR1 is LNHDA and CDR2 is SQIVND (reference sequence). The CDR3 reads CASSRAGWVTEAFF. CDR3 in DNA: TGTGCCAGTAGTAGAGCAGGGTGGGTTACTGAAGCTTTCTTT.

This clone was found once. The chain employs TRBV4-3 and TRBJ2-7; 8 nucleotides match TRBD1. Germline lookup yields CDR1 LGHNA and CDR2 YSLEER. V dropped 4 bases and J dropped 3; count of bases not matched to a gene: 5. This CDR3 contains 14 residues. CDR3 residues: CASSLTGTGYEQYF. CDR3 coding DNA: TGCGCCAGCAGCCTAACCGGGACAGGCTACGAGCAGTACTTC.

The chain has TRBV7-9 and TRBJ1-1; tentatively, D is TRBD1 (5 bases). The length of the CDR3 is 18 residues. V was cut by 5 bases and J by 0 bases, with 22 bases left in between. Germline V gene lookup returns CDR1 SEHNR and CDR2 FQNEAQ (reference sequence). The CDR3: CASSGGFGGLELNTEAFF. Written as DNA, the CDR3 is TGTGCCAGCAGCGGGGGGTTTGGTGGATTAGAACTGAACACTGAAGCTTTCTTT.

This clone was seen a single time. V and J are TRBV19 and TRBJ1-5; D is ambiguous. Germline V lookup: CDR1 LNHDA, CDR2 SQIVND (reference sequence). Trimming stripped 9 bases from V and 2 bases from J, with 20 bases between. This CDR3 comprises 16 residues. The DNA of the CDR3 is TGTGCCAGCTCCCCGGGGTCGACGCGACGCAATCAGCCCCAGCATTTT. It translates to CASSPGSTRRNQPQHF.

The chain joins TRBV12-3 or TRBV12-4 to TRBJ1-6, with D possibly being TRBD1 (5 bases). V was clipped by 8 bases and J by 8 bases, with 13 bases between them. The CDR3 loop spans 13 amino acids. The CDR3 loop is CASSPSRDSPLHF. The DNA for the CDR3 is TGTGCCAGCTCCCCCAGCAGGGATTCACCCCTCCACTTT.

This chain uses TRBV28 with TRBJ2-1, with TRBD2 matching over 12 bases. The CDR3 sequence is 17 residues long. Germline CDR1 MDHEN, CDR2 SYDVKM. J lost 2 bases, V lost 5 bases, and 7 bases had no gene match. As DNA, the CDR3 is TGTGCCAGCAGTCAACTGACTAGCGGGAGTCCCTACAATGAGCAGTTCTTC. Amino acids: CASSQLTSGSPYNEQFF.

The rearrangement uses TRBV7-8 and TRBJ2-5, with D possibly being TRBD2 (7 bases). Trimming removed 10 bases at V and 1 base at J, with 34 bases between. CDR3 length: 20 residues. Germline CDR1 reads SGHVS; CDR2 reads FQNEAQ. CDR3 coding DNA: TGTGCCACCCTGGAGGGGGGCTGGGCGGGGCTAGCGGACACCCAAGAGACCCAGTACTTC. Encoded protein: CATLEGGWAGLADTQETQYF.

This clone was detected only a few times. The rearrangement links TRBV5-1 to TRBJ2-1; D is perhaps TRBD1 (6 bases). The CDR3 totals 13 residues. Trimming took off 4 bases at V and 5 bases at J, with 10 bases between the two ends. CDR1 and CDR2 (germline): SGHRS, YFSETQ. The CDR3 DNA follows: TGCGCCAGCAGCATAGGACAGAACAATGAGCAGTTCTTC. Its protein is CASSIGQNNEQFF.

The chain carries TRBV6-5 and TRBJ1-2; tentative D call: TRBD1 (5 bases). The CDR3 covers 13 residues. Germline loops: CDR1 MNHEY, CDR2 SVGAGI. Trimming shortened V by 6 bases and J by 2 bases, and 10 bases separated the two germline ends. The DNA of the CDR3 is TGTGCCAGCAGATACGGGGGGAACTATGGCTACACCTTC. It is translated as CASRYGGNYGYTF.

The chain uses TRBV19 and TRBJ2-4, with 7 bases identical to TRBD1. V gave up 5 bases and J gave up 8 bases; unmatched junction bases: 12. The CDR3 runs to 15 residues. Germline CDR1 LNHDA, CDR2 SQIVND (reference sequence). This CDR3 is CASSPRQGQVDIQYF. CDR3 DNA: TGTGCCAGTAGTCCCCGACAAGGACAGGTAGACATTCAGTACTTC.

The chain employs TRBV7-8 and TRBJ1-6; 9 bases align to TRBD1. CDR3 length: 16 residues. Germline loops: CDR1 SGHVS, CDR2 FQNEAQ. The V and J ends lost 1 base and 8 bases, in that order; junction bases with no gene match: 6. CDR3 DNA sequence: TGTGCCAGCAGCTTAGAGGGGACAGGGCGGGATTCACCCCTCCACTTT. This translates into CASSLEGTGRDSPLHF.

This chain uses TRBV7-3 with TRBJ2-2; a weak D match, TRBD1 (8 bases). The CDR3 is 15 residues long. Germline V gene data show CDR1 as SGHTA and CDR2 as FQGTGA. Trimming took off 5 bases at V and 5 bases at J, with 15 bases between the two ends. The CDR3 DNA sequence: TGTGCCAGCAGCCCCCACAGGGGGGGAACCGGGGAGCTGTTTTTT. Translation gives CASSPHRGGTGELFF.

V usage is TRBV2 and J usage is TRBJ1-2, with D unclear. The CDR3 covers 14 residues. The V gene's germline CDR1 is SNHLY and CDR2 FYNNEI. Trimming took off 4 bases at V and 2 bases at J, with 11 bases between the two ends. The CDR3 DNA reads as TGTGCCAGCAGTGCCCCACCTCAGAACTATGGCTACACCTTC. Encoded protein: CASSAPPQNYGYTF.

The chain couples TRBV21-1 to TRBJ2-3; TRBD1 is the table's D call and was not checked against the DNA. TRBV21-1 is a documented pseudogene. This CDR3 is built from 12 residues. In DNA form, the CDR3 reads TGTGCCAGCCCAAAGAGGGGGGATACGCAGTATTTT. Encoded protein: CASPKRGDTQYF.

The chain joins TRBV6-2 or TRBV6-3 to TRBJ1-1; D uncertain. CDR1 MNHEY and CDR2 SVGEGT come from the germline V gene. The CDR3 is 14 amino acids. The ends were cut back, 6 bases at V and 1 base at J, with 12 bases in the middle. The CDR3 here is CASSLQIRNTEAFF. The CDR3 region has the DNA TGTGCCAGCAGCCTACAGATACGGAACACTGAAGCTTTCTTT.

V is TRBV11-2 and J is TRBJ1-2; 7 bases map to TRBD1. V shed 5 bases and J 0 bases; nucleotides not matched to a gene: 3. This CDR3 region has 14 residues. Germline V gene lookup returns CDR1 SGHAT and CDR2 FQNNGV. The CDR3 DNA reads as TGTGCCAGCAGCCGGACAGGAGCTAACTATGGCTACACCTTC. Translation gives CASSRTGANYGYTF.

This clone has more than one count but fewer than ten. J is TRBJ2-3 and V is TRBV5-4, with 10 nucleotides matching TRBD2. The germline V gene has CDR1 SGHNT and CDR2 YYREEE (reference sequence). The CDR3 covers 19 residues. V lost 4 bases to trimming and J lost 0 bases; unmatched junction nucleotides: 14. The CDR3 DNA is TGTGCCAGCAGCACCCGAAGCGGGAGGGCAATCCTTAGCACAGATACGCAGTATTTT. Amino acid sequence: CASSTRSGRAILSTDTQYF.

The chain recombines TRBV9 with TRBJ1-5, with a tentative D call TRBD1 (6 bases). This CDR3 has 14 residues. V was shortened by 4 bases and J by 1 base, with 9 bases between the two germline ends. Germline CDR1 SGDLS, CDR2 YYNGEE. The CDR3 loop is CASSLGQSNQPQHF. DNA of the CDR3: TGTGCCAGCAGCTTAGGACAGAGCAATCAGCCCCAGCATTTT.

J is TRBJ2-7 and V is TRBV28, with TRBD2 identical over 8 bases. The CDR3 is made up of 14 amino acids. The J segment lost 4 bases and the V segment lost 3 bases, leaving 5 bases of the junction unmatched. Germline V gene lookup returns CDR1 MDHEN and CDR2 SYDVKM. In DNA, the CDR3 is TGTGCCAGCAGTTTTCGGTCTAGCGGGTACGAGCAGTACTTC. Translated: CASSFRSSGYEQYF. The full variable domain, with the rest looked up from reference TRBV28 and TRBJ2-7, is DVKVTQSSRYLVKRTGEKVFLECVQDMDHENMFWYRQDPGLGLRLIYFSYDVKMKEKGDIPEGYSVSREKKERFSLILESASTNQTSMYLCASSFRSSGYEQYFGPGTRLTVT.

The gene calls are TRBV11-2 and TRBJ1-5; D is uncertain. The CDR3 is made up of 15 amino acids. The germline CDR1 and CDR2 sequences are SGHAT and FQNNGV. V dropped 5 bases and J dropped 3 bases, with 14 bases sitting between them. The chain's CDR3 is CASSVSTGYNQPQHF. In DNA, the CDR3 is TGTGCCAGCAGCGTCTCTACGGGTTACAATCAGCCCCAGCATTTT.

Only one count was recorded for this clone. This chain connects TRBV13 to TRBJ2-2; 9 bases are a match to TRBD2. Germline loops: CDR1 PRHDT, CDR2 FYEKMQ (reference sequence). The CDR3 runs 17 residues. The trim removed 5 bases at V and 2 bases at J, leaving 9 bases unmatched. The CDR3 reads CASSPRRTSANTGELFF. CDR3 nucleotides: TGTGCCAGCAGCCCCAGAAGGACTAGCGCCAACACCGGGGAGCTGTTTTTT.

The rearrangement uses TRBV30 and TRBJ2-7, with 7 bases fitting TRBD2. Germline lookup yields CDR1 GTSNPN and CDR2 SVGIG (reference sequence). CDR3 length: 13 amino acids. With 6 bases clipped from V and 5 bases from J, the junction kept 10 bases outside the gene matches. In nucleotides, the CDR3 is TGTGCCTGTCGGACTAGACAAGTTAACGAGCAGTACTTC. Residues: CACRTRQVNEQYF.

The gene calls are TRBV5-4 and TRBJ2-7, with D possibly being TRBD1 (5 bases). V lost 0 bases and J 4 bases, leaving 14 bases between the germline ends. The CDR3 has 15 amino acids. CDR1 and CDR2 (germline): SGHNT, YYREEE (reference sequence). The CDR3 reads CASSLAGGRAYEQYF. DNA of the CDR3: TGTGCCAGCAGCTTGGCGGGTGGCAGGGCGTACGAGCAGTACTTC.

This clone was detected many times. This chain uses TRBV3-1 (or the pseudogene TRBV3-2) with TRBJ2-7, with unresolved D. CDR3 size: 12 residues. Germline CDR1 is LGHDT and CDR2 is YNNKEL (reference sequence). Between the trimmed V and J ends, which lost 2 bases and 3 bases, there was a span of 5 bases. CDR3 in amino acids: CASSQNIYEQYF. In DNA form, the CDR3 reads TGTGCCAGCAGCCAAAATATCTACGAGCAGTACTTC.

This clone was detected once. The rearrangement links TRBV21-1 to TRBJ2-3; TRBD2 is taken as the D call from the table, unchecked against the DNA. TRBV21-1 has pseudogene status. The CDR3 contains 12 residues. The CDR3 loop is CASSPPPDTQYF. In DNA, the CDR3 is TGTGCCAGCAGCCCCCCTCCAGATACGCAGTATTTT.

The chain combines TRBV30 with TRBJ2-7; TRBD2 matches 7 bases. The V gene end was trimmed by 0 bases and the J gene end by 5 bases; junction bases not matched to a gene: 7. This CDR3 has 14 amino acids. Per the germline V gene, CDR1 is GTSNPN and CDR2 is SVGIG (reference sequence). CDR3 bases: TGTGCCTGGAGTGTACGGGGAGGGGTGCACGAGCAGTACTTC. It encodes CAWSVRGGVHEQYF.

This clone was picked up one time. V and J are TRBV9 and TRBJ2-7, with TRBD2 identical over 10 bases. Germline CDR1 is SGDLS and CDR2 is YYNGEE. V was clipped by 0 bases and J by 5 bases; unmatched bases: 5. The length of the CDR3 is 15 residues. CDR3 residues: CASSVAGTSVHEQYF. DNA of the CDR3: TGTGCCAGCAGCGTAGCCGGGACTAGCGTTCACGAGCAGTACTTC.